The 32 T cell receptor beta chains given below trace back to one sample, sequenced in a study of cytomegalovirus exposure and HLA in healthy donors. With 60 Vbeta and 13 Jbeta primers, the PCR was carried out. TCRdb keeps only in-frame clones here, not all; method: immunoSEQ multiplex PCR. This table has 150,000 to 200,000 clones, around 84% appearing once. The sequenced sample consisted of PBMCs. The receptors were gathered from a young woman in good health and CMV-seronegative.

The chain recombines TRBV7-2 with TRBJ1-2, with D hard to call. This CDR3 contains 15 residues. Trimming removed 2 bases at V and 3 bases at J, with 13 bases between. Germline CDR1 reads SGHTA; CDR2 reads FQGNSA. This CDR3 is CASSLRQARHYGYTF. Written as DNA, the CDR3 is TGTGCCAGCAGCTTAAGGCAGGCCAGGCACTATGGCTACACCTTC.

The chain combines TRBV10-3 with TRBJ2-3; 10 bases are a match to TRBD1. With 0 bases clipped from V and 0 bases from J, the junction kept 15 bases outside the gene matches. The CDR3 consists of 21 residues. Per the germline V gene, CDR1 is ENHRY and CDR2 is SYGVKD. The DNA of the CDR3 is TGTGCCATCAGTGAGTCCCTAGGGGGGGACAGGGGACAAACTAGCACAGATACGCAGTATTTT. As protein: CAISESLGGDRGQTSTDTQYF.

This rearrangement joins TRBV28 to TRBJ1-5; 7 positions match TRBD1. Germline-derived CDR1 and CDR2 are MDHEN and SYDVKM. CDR3 length: 14 amino acids. V shed 9 bases and J 3 bases; nucleotides not matched to a gene: 8. The CDR3 here is CASMTGNTNQPQHF. Written as DNA, the CDR3 is TGTGCCAGTATGACAGGGAATACCAATCAGCCCCAGCATTTT.

The chain is built from TRBV9 and TRBJ1-1; D might be TRBD1 (6 bases). There are 14 residues in the CDR3. Trimming removed 4 bases from V and 1 base from J, with 11 bases in between. Germline V gene sequence: CDR1 SGDLS, CDR2 YYNGEE. CDR3 loop: CASSPRTANTEAFF. The CDR3 DNA is TGTGCCAGCAGCCCAAGGACAGCGAACACTGAAGCTTTCTTT.

The chain employs TRBV7-6 and TRBJ2-2; no firm D call. V lost 3 bases to trimming and J lost 1 base, with 9 bases between them. The germline gives CDR1 SGHVS, CDR2 FNYEAQ. This CDR3 is 15 amino acids long. CDR3 amino acids: CASSLNQMNTGELFF. The CDR3 nucleotides are TGTGCCAGCAGCTTGAATCAGATGAACACCGGGGAGCTGTTTTTT.

This clone was seen more than once but under ten times. V gene TRBV5-1 combines with J gene TRBJ2-7; 10 bases agree with TRBD1. The CDR3 length is 14 residues. V was clipped by 3 bases and J by 6 bases; unmatched bases: 6. Germline assignment: CDR1 SGHRS and CDR2 YFSETQ. The CDR3 coding sequence is TGCGCCAGCAGCTCCCGGGACAGGGGCCTCGAGCAGTACTTC. Amino acid sequence: CASSSRDRGLEQYF.

To note about this clone: The sample contains more than one DNA sequence encoding this CDR3. This chain links TRBV5-1 with TRBJ2-1; 9 bases are shared with TRBD2. This CDR3 has 15 residues. V was clipped by 0 bases and J by 4 bases; unmatched bases: 2. Germline CDR1 and CDR2: SGHRS and YFSETQ. This CDR3 is CASSLGLAVYNEQFF. The DNA of the CDR3 is TGCGCCAGCAGCTTGGGACTAGCGGTGTACAATGAGCAGTTCTTC.

This clone was seen only once. Relative to the germline gene, one junction end is altered; a read error may explain this. This chain uses TRBV7-9 with TRBJ2-1; TRBD2 is a possible D gene (6 bases). CDR3 length equals 12 residues. Germline loops: CDR1 SEHNR, CDR2 FQNEAQ (reference sequence). The DNA of the CDR3 is TGTGCCAGCAGCGTGGACTACCATGAGCAGTTCTTC. This sequence encodes CASSVDYHEQFF.

This clone has just one count. The chain employs TRBV28 and TRBJ1-2; perhaps TRBD1 as D (6 bases). Germline V gives CDR1 MDHEN, CDR2 SYDVKM. CDR3 length: 12 residues. With 5 bases removed from V and 6 bases from J, the gap between germline ends came to 10 bases. The CDR3 DNA reads TGTGCCAGCAGTATACAGGGAGATGGCTACACCTTC. Protein: CASSIQGDGYTF.

This clone appeared a single time. The chain recombines TRBV2 with TRBJ2-3; D possibly corresponds to TRBD2 (6 bases). The CDR3 is made up of 11 amino acids. Germline V gene data show CDR1 as SNHLY and CDR2 as FYNNEI. The germline V and J ends were trimmed by 8 bases and 13 bases, with 16 bases remaining between them. CDR3 sequence: CASDLGGRKYF. CDR3 nucleotides: TGTGCCAGCGATCTGGGGGGTAGGAAGTATTTT. Full variable domain (remainder filled in from reference TRBV2 and TRBJ2-3): EPEVTQTPSHQVTQMGQEVILRCVPISNHLYFYWYRQILGQKVEFLVSFYNNEISEKSEIFDDQFSVERPDGSNFTLKIRSTKLEDSAMYFCASDLGGRKYFGPGTRLTVL.

V gene TRBV4-1 combines with J gene TRBJ2-1, with 8 bases identical to TRBD2. The trim removed 0 bases at V and 9 bases at J, leaving 10 bases unmatched. This CDR3 has 16 residues. CDR1 and CDR2 (germline): MGHRA, YSYEKL. CDR3 protein: CASSQDLGTRVREQFF. The DNA for the CDR3 is TGCGCCAGCAGCCAAGATCTGGGGACTAGAGTTCGTGAGCAGTTCTTC.

The chain is built from TRBV4-3 and TRBJ2-5; D is unresolved. The J call may be mistaken, given a closer DNA end match to TRBJ2-7. The CDR3 has 14 residues. CDR1 is LGHNA, CDR2 YSLEER, per germline. CDR3 sequence (DNA): TGCGCCAGCAGCCAAGATATTGGAGTGTACGAGCAGTACTTC. This codes for CASSQDIGVYEQYF.

The DNA for the CDR3 is TGCGCCAGCAGCCTTTCGGAACTATACAATGAGCAGTTCTTC. It encodes CASSLSELYNEQFF. The genes are TRBV5-1 and TRBJ2-1; D gene unclear. Trimming shortened V by 4 bases and J by 4 bases, and 12 bases separated the two germline ends. The germline CDR1 and CDR2 sequences are SGHRS and YFSETQ. The CDR3 contains 14 residues.

The table lists this clone with a count of one. The chain combines TRBV4-3 with TRBJ2-7; 10 nucleotides agree with TRBD1. Germline CDR1 reads LGHNA; CDR2 reads YSLEER. The length of the CDR3 is 16 residues. Trimming cost V 1 base and J 7 bases; bases outside gene matches: 10. CDR3 protein: CASSQVPGQGSKEQYF. Here the CDR3 DNA reads TGCGCCAGCAGCCAAGTTCCGGGACAGGGGTCGAAAGAGCAGTACTTC.

The table lists this clone with a few counts. The rearrangement links TRBV25-1 to TRBJ2-1; no clear D. This CDR3 spans 11 amino acids. Deletions cut 4 bases from V and 4 bases from J, with 2 bases between. Germline values: CDR1 MGHDK, CDR2 SYGVNS. The CDR3 DNA is TGTGCCAGCAGTGCGTACAATGAGCAGTTCTTC. Translating it yields CASSAYNEQFF.

This sequence joins TRBV2 and TRBJ1-2, with no clear D. CDR3 size: 13 residues. Germline-derived CDR1 and CDR2 are SNHLY and FYNNEI. Deletions cut 0 bases from V and 7 bases from J, with 9 bases between. CDR3 protein: CASSEANGRGYTF. The CDR3 region has the DNA TGTGCCAGCAGTGAAGCGAACGGTCGTGGCTACACCTTC.

The chain has TRBV28 and TRBJ1-2; 10 bases are a match to TRBD1. The CDR3 contains 16 residues. Trimming removed 6 bases from V and 5 bases from J; junction bases left unmatched: 12. Germline CDR1 MDHEN, CDR2 SYDVKM. CDR3 sequence reads: CASSRDRGPELYGYTF. The CDR3 coding sequence is TGTGCCAGCAGCCGGGACAGGGGTCCCGAACTTTATGGCTACACCTTC.

The genes are TRBV19 and TRBJ1-4, with a weak D call TRBD1 (5 bases). Germline CDR1 and CDR2: LNHDA and SQIVND (reference sequence). V lost 3 bases to trimming and J lost 5 bases, with 16 bases between them. The length of the CDR3 is 16 residues. Here the CDR3 reads CASSINPGLQNEKLFF. The CDR3 region has the DNA TGTGCCAGTAGTATCAACCCGGGACTGCAGAATGAAAAACTGTTTTTT.

This chain joins TRBV13 and TRBJ1-4; D unresolved. The CDR3 totals 14 residues. Germline CDR1 PRHDT, CDR2 FYEKMQ (reference sequence). Deletions cut 4 bases from V and 6 bases from J, with 12 bases between. DNA of the CDR3: TGTGCCAGCAGCTCGTCAAGAGGGTATGAAAAACTGTTTTTT. Residues: CASSSSRGYEKLFF.

The CDR3 DNA reads TGTGCCAGCTCCGGGGCTAGCGGGTACGAGCAGTACTTC. It specifies CASSGASGYEQYF. J is TRBJ2-7 and V is TRBV28; 8 nucleotides line up with TRBD2. The CDR3 has 13 residues. Looked up from germline, CDR1 is MDHEN and CDR2 is SYDVKM. V shed 8 bases and J 4 bases; nucleotides not matched to a gene: 7.

The gene calls are TRBV10-3 and TRBJ2-5, with 12 nucleotides matching TRBD2. The length of the CDR3 is 15 residues. Trimming took 3 bases from V and 3 from J; bases not matched to a gene: 2. Germline lookup yields CDR1 ENHRY and CDR2 SYGVKD. The CDR3 nucleotides read TGTGCCATCAGTGACCCTAGCGGGAGGGAAGAGACCCAGTACTTC. Protein sequence: CAISDPSGREETQYF.

This clone turned up a few times. V and J are TRBV14 and TRBJ2-3, with TRBD1 identical over 7 bases. V was pared by 4 bases and J by 4 bases, with 11 bases of the junction left unmatched. The CDR3 length is 16 residues. Germline CDR1 and CDR2: SGHDN and FVKESK. The CDR3 region has the DNA TGTGCCAGCAGCCGACTACCGAGCCAGGGGGCAGATACGCAGTATTTT. This encodes CASSRLPSQGADTQYF. Variable domain in full (rest from reference TRBV14 and TRBJ2-3): EAGVTQFPSHSVIEKGQTVTLRCDPISGHDNLYWYRRVMGKEIKFLLHFVKESKQDESGMPNNRFLAERTGGTYSTLKVQPAELEDSGVYFCASSRLPSQGADTQYFGPGTRLTVL.

This clone was seen just once. The rearrangement links TRBV27 to TRBJ2-7; 9 nucleotides agree with TRBD2. This CDR3 is built from 16 residues. The V and J ends lost 5 bases and 4 bases, in that order; junction bases with no gene match: 12. CDR1 MNHEY and CDR2 SMNVEV come from the germline V gene (reference sequence). DNA for the CDR3: TGTGCCAGCAGTAGGGGACTAGCACAGGCTCTTTACGAGCAGTACTTC. Protein: CASSRGLAQALYEQYF.

The chain recombines TRBV9 with TRBJ2-3; 9 bases fit TRBD2. In germline, CDR1 is SGDLS, CDR2 YYNGEE. Trimming took 0 bases from V and 6 from J; bases not matched to a gene: 5. CDR3 length: 15 residues. The CDR3 here is CASSVGLAVLDTQYF. The CDR3 bases are TGTGCCAGCAGCGTAGGACTAGCGGTTTTGGATACGCAGTATTTT.

The V call is TRBV7-8, the J call TRBJ2-5; 10 bases line up with TRBD2. This CDR3 region has 16 residues. V gave up 5 bases and J gave up 1 base; unmatched junction bases: 7. The germline V gene has CDR1 SGHVS and CDR2 FQNEAQ. CDR3 in amino acids: CASSPRVAGGQETQYF. The CDR3 region has the DNA TGTGCCAGCAGCCCCCGAGTAGCGGGAGGCCAAGAGACCCAGTACTTC.

The J gene is TRBJ2-1, the V gene TRBV5-4, with 7 bases fitting TRBD1. Germline CDR1 and CDR2: SGHNT and YYREEE (reference sequence). The V segment lost 4 bases and the J segment 3 bases; nucleotides outside the gene matches: 13. CDR3 size: 17 residues. The CDR3 region is CASSLGFGQGVYNEQFF. CDR3 nucleotide sequence: TGTGCCAGCAGCCTGGGCTTTGGGCAGGGGGTCTACAATGAGCAGTTCTTC.

The chain has TRBV14 and TRBJ1-2, with D unclear. V was clipped by 4 bases and J by 0 bases, with 12 bases between them. Germline lookup yields CDR1 SGHDN and CDR2 FVKESK. This CDR3 spans 15 amino acids. The CDR3: CASSPQSGANYGYTF. The CDR3, as DNA: TGTGCCAGCAGCCCACAAAGCGGAGCTAACTATGGCTACACCTTC.

The chain couples TRBV5-4 to TRBJ2-1; TRBD2 agrees at 10 bases. Germline V CDR1 and CDR2: SGHNT, YYREEE (reference sequence). V trimming: 1 base; J trimming: 7 bases; junction bases outside the gene matches: 8. The CDR3 is 16 amino acids. The CDR3 is CASSLRSGRARNEQFF. In DNA form, the CDR3 reads TGTGCCAGCAGCTTGCGGAGCGGGAGGGCCAGAAATGAGCAGTTCTTC.

The V and J genes are TRBV7-8 and TRBJ2-7; 7 positions agree with TRBD2. The V and J ends lost 5 bases and 2 bases, in that order; junction bases with no gene match: 24. Germline values: CDR1 SGHVS, CDR2 FQNEAQ. CDR3 size: 20 residues. CDR3 in DNA: TGTGCCAGCAGCCTCAGGCAGACTTTGGGGGGGGGTGCTGGAGCCTACGAGCAGTACTTC. Its translation is CASSLRQTLGGGAGAYEQYF.

This rearrangement joins TRBV19 to TRBJ1-2; 10 bases align to TRBD1. The CDR3 sequence is 17 residues long. Germline loops: CDR1 LNHDA, CDR2 SQIVND (reference sequence). With 2 bases clipped from V and 2 bases from J, the junction kept 8 bases outside the gene matches. CDR3 amino acids: CASSIPPGTGANYGYTF. CDR3 nucleotide sequence: TGTGCCAGTAGTATACCCCCCGGGACAGGGGCCAACTATGGCTACACCTTC.

The chain combines TRBV6-5 with TRBJ2-5; tentative D call: TRBD2 (6 bases). The germline V and J ends were trimmed by 2 bases and 2 bases, with 9 bases remaining between them. Germline V CDR1 and CDR2: MNHEY, SVGAGI. The CDR3 covers 14 residues. The CDR3 is CASSYKRGQETQYF. In DNA, the CDR3 is TGTGCCAGCAGTTACAAACGGGGGCAAGAGACCCAGTACTTC.

About this clone: Since no conserved phenylalanine or tryptophan closes the CDR3, a read error is the likely cause. The chain carries TRBV10-2 and TRBJ1-4, with 8 bases fitting TRBD1. The germline gives CDR1 WSHSY, CDR2 SAAADI. V was clipped by 3 bases and J by 8 bases; unmatched bases: 11. This CDR3 is built from 16 residues. The chain's CDR3 is CASSDAVTTGVEKLFC. CDR3 bases: TGCGCCAGCAGTGATGCGGTAACGACAGGGGTGGAAAAACTGTTTTGT.